Shown below are 10 T cell receptor beta chains from a single sample sequenced in a study of blood T cells in healthy people across ages. A J-beta primer mix and a sample-barcoded 5' primer were used in a second PCR of about 6 to 12 cycles. TCRdb ran MiXCR on the 5' RACE reads and lists one entry per CDR3 protein. The table has around 1,100,000 distinct CDR3 sequences, around two fifths seen once. The material sequenced was blood. The source of these receptors is a man aged 18 to 29 in good health.

The chain joins TRBV28 to TRBJ2-5; weak D call: TRBD1 (5 bases). The J call may be in error: the DNA end matches TRBJ2-4 better. Germline CDR1 MDHEN, CDR2 SYDVKM. The CDR3 is 13 residues long. The CDR3 loop reads CASSFVGVSIQYF. In DNA, the CDR3 is TGTGCCAGCAGTTTCGTAGGGGTCAGCATTCAGTACTTC.

This clonotype has more than one count but fewer than ten. This sequence joins TRBV6-4 and TRBJ1-1, with 9 bases lining up with TRBD1. Germline V lookup: CDR1 MRHNA, CDR2 SNTAGT. The V segment lost 2 bases and the J segment 6 bases; nucleotides outside the gene matches: 4. The CDR3 contains 14 residues. The CDR3 loop reads CASSDGTGYPEAFF. CDR3 nucleotide sequence: TGTGCCAGCAGTGACGGGACAGGGTATCCTGAAGCTTTCTTT.

This clonotype came up a few times. The chain couples TRBV4-2 to TRBJ2-1; TRBD2 matches at 7 bases. This CDR3 is built from 15 residues. V dropped 1 base and J dropped 5; count of bases not matched to a gene: 5. From germline, CDR1 is LGHNA and CDR2 YNFKEQ. CDR3 sequence (DNA): TGTGCCAGCAGCCAAGTGGGGGGGACCAACAATGAGCAGTTCTTC. Translation gives CASSQVGGTNNEQFF.

The V and J genes are TRBV6-5 and TRBJ1-4, with D perhaps TRBD1 (5 bases). Trimming shortened V by 10 bases and J by 5 bases, and 17 bases separated the two germline ends. The CDR3 length is 14 residues. CDR1 is MNHEY, CDR2 SVGAGI, per germline. The CDR3 sequence is CATTQGGLNEKLFF. The CDR3 DNA reads as TGTGCCACCACCCAGGGAGGCCTAAATGAAAAACTGTTTTTT.

This clonotype occurred a few times. V usage is TRBV14 and J usage is TRBJ2-7; D might be TRBD1 or TRBD2, each matching 5 bases. There are 17 residues in the CDR3. Germline V CDR1 and CDR2: SGHDN, FVKESK. Trimming took off 1 base at V and 0 bases at J, with 16 bases between the two ends. CDR3 protein: CASSQGEGTRSSYEQYF. The CDR3 DNA reads TGTGCCAGCAGCCAAGGGGAAGGGACGCGGAGCTCCTACGAGCAGTACTTC.

This clonotype was observed a handful of times. The genes are TRBV4-3 and TRBJ1-4; D is ambiguous. Germline CDR1 reads LGHNA; CDR2 reads YSLEER. This CDR3 has 13 residues. V shed 1 base and J shed 4 bases, with 4 bases lying between them. DNA for the CDR3: TGCGCCAGCAGCCAAGTGAATAATGAAAAACTGTTTTTT. It yields the protein CASSQVNNEKLFF.

This clonotype was observed a few times. The chain uses TRBV6-5 and TRBJ2-3, with D unresolved. CDR1 is MNHEY, CDR2 SVGAGI, per germline. The CDR3 length is 13 residues. Trimming removed 0 bases at V and 3 bases at J, with 4 bases between. The CDR3 coding sequence is TGTGCCAGCAGTTACTCAGTTACAGATACGCAGTATTTT. The encoded protein is CASSYSVTDTQYF.

This clonotype was counted between two and nine times. The chain combines TRBV27 with TRBJ2-3; D remains unclear. The CDR3 is made up of 14 amino acids. Germline values: CDR1 MNHEY, CDR2 SMNVEV (reference sequence). V shed 9 bases and J shed 2 bases, with 15 bases lying between them. The CDR3 reads CASGMGWITDTQYF. The DNA for the CDR3 is TGTGCCAGTGGGATGGGGTGGATCACAGATACGCAGTATTTT.

This clonotype has just one count. Sequence at one end of the junction differs from germline and may be a read error. The V and J genes are TRBV11-2 and TRBJ2-3; maybe TRBD1 (6 bases). Germline CDR1 reads SGHAT; CDR2 reads FQNNGV. The CDR3 is made up of 13 amino acids. The CDR3 region is CASSLFRGDTRYF. The CDR3 DNA sequence: TGTGCCAGCAGCTTATTCAGGGGAGATACGCGGTATTTT.

This clonotype was counted only a few times. The rearrangement joins TRBV3-1 to TRBJ2-7; 7 bases fit TRBD1. Germline CDR1 and CDR2: LGHDT and YNNKEL (reference sequence). After removal of 0 bases from V and 3 bases from J, the junction contained 8 bases not matched to a gene. This CDR3 contains 16 residues. The CDR3 DNA follows: TGTGCCAGCAGCCAAGATATAGGGGGCCGAATCTACGAGCAGTACTTC. Encoded protein: CASSQDIGGRIYEQYF.